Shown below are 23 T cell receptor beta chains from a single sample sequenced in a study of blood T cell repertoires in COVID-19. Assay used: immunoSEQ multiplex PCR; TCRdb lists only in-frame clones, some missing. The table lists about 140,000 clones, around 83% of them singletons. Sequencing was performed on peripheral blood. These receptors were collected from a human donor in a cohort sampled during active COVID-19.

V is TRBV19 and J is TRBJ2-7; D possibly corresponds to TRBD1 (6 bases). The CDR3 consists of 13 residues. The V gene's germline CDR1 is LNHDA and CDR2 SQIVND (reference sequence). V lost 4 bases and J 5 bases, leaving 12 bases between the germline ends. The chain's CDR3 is CASSTGVRHEQYF. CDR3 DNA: TGTGCCAGTAGTACAGGGGTTCGCCACGAGCAGTACTTC.

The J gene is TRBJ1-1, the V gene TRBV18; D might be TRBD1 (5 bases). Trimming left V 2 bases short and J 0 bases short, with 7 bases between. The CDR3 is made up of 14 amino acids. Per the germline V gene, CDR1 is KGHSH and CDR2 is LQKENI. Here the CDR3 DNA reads TGTGCCAGCTCACCAGACAGAATGAACACTGAAGCTTTCTTT. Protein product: CASSPDRMNTEAFF.

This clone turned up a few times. The CDR3 sequence is CASSIGTTGPYEQYF. CDR3 in DNA: TGTGCCAGCAGCATCGGGACTACCGGGCCTTACGAGCAGTACTTC. The chain employs TRBV7-3 and TRBJ2-7; 7 positions match TRBD2. Germline values: CDR1 SGHTA, CDR2 FQGTGA. This CDR3 spans 15 amino acids. The V gene end was trimmed by 5 bases and the J gene end by 4 bases; junction bases not matched to a gene: 11.

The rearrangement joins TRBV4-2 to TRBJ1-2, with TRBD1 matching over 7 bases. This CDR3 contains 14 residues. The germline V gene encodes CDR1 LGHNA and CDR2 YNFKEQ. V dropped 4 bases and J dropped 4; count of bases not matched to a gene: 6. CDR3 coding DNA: TGTGCCAGCAGCCCGACAGGGTCACTCTATGGCTACACCTTC. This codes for CASSPTGSLYGYTF.

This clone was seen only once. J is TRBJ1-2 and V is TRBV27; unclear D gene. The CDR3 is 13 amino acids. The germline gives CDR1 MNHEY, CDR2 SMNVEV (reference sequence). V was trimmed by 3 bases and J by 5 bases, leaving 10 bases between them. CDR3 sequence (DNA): TGTGCCAGCAGTTTTACCCGCGGTTATGGCTACACCTTC. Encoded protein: CASSFTRGYGYTF.

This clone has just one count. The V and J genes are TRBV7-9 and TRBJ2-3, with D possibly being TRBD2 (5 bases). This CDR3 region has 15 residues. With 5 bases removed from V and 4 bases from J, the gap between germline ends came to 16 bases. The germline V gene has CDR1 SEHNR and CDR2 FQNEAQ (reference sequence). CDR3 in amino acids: CASSPRSGRADTQYF. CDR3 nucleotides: TGTGCCAGCAGCCCAAGGTCGGGAAGGGCAGATACGCAGTATTTT.

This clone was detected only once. The CDR3: CATSWEGDTQYF. The CDR3, as DNA: TGTGCCACGTCCTGGGAGGGGGATACGCAGTATTTT. This chain links TRBV10-3 with TRBJ2-3; TRBD2 matches at 7 bases. CDR1 ENHRY and CDR2 SYGVKD come from the germline V gene. The J segment lost 6 bases and the V segment lost 10 bases, leaving 7 bases of the junction unmatched. The CDR3 contains 12 residues.

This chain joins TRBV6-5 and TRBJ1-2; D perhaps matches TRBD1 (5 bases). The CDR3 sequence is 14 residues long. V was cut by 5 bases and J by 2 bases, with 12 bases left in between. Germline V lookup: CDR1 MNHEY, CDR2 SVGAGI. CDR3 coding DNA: TGTGCCAGCAGTCCCTCCAGGGTCAACTATGGCTACACCTTC. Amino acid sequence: CASSPSRVNYGYTF.

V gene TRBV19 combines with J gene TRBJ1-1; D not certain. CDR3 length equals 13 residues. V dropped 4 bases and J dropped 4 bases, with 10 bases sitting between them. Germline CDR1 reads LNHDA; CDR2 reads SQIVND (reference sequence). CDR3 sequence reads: CASSNDIGTEAFF. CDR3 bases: TGTGCCAGTAGTAACGACATTGGCACTGAAGCTTTCTTT.

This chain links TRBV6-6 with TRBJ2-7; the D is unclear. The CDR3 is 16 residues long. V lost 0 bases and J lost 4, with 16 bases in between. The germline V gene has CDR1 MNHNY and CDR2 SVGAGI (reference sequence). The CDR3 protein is CASSYSSDTEGYEQYF. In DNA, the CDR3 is TGTGCCAGCAGTTACTCCTCCGACACTGAAGGATACGAGCAGTACTTC.

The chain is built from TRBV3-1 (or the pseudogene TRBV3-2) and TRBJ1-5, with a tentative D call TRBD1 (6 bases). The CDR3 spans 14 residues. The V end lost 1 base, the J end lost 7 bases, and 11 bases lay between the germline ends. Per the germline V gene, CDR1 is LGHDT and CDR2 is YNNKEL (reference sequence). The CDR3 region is CASSQGTEVQPQHF. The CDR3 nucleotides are TGTGCCAGCAGCCAAGGGACAGAGGTACAGCCCCAGCATTTT.

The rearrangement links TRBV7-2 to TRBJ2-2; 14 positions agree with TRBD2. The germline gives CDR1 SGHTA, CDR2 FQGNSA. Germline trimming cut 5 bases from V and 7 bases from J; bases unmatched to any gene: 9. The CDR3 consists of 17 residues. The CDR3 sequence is CASSPTSGRASIGELFF. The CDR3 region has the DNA TGTGCCAGCAGCCCGACTAGCGGGAGGGCCAGTATCGGGGAGCTGTTTTTT.

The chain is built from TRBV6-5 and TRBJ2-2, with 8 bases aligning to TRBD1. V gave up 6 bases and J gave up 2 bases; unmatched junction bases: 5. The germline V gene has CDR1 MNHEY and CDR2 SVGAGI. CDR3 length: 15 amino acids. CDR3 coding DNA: TGTGCCAGCAGGCCAGGACAGGGAAACACCGGGGAGCTGTTTTTT. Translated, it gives CASRPGQGNTGELFF.

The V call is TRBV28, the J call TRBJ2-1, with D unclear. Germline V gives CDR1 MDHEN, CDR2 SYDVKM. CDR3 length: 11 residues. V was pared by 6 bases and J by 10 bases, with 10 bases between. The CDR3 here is CASSYSIEQFF. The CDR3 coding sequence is TGTGCCAGCAGCTACAGTATCGAGCAGTTCTTC.

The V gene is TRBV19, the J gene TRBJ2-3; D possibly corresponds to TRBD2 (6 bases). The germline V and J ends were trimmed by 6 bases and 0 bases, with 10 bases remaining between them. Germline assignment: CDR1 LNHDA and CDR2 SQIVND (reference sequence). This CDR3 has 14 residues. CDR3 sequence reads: CASRDYKSTDTQYF. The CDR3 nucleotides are TGTGCCAGTAGGGACTATAAGAGCACAGATACGCAGTATTTT. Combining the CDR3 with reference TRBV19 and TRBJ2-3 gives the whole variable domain DGGITQSPKYLFRKEGQNVTLSCEQNLNHDAMYWYRQDPGQGLRLIYYSQIVNDFQKGDIAEGYSVSREKKESFPLTVTSAQKNPTAFYLCASRDYKSTDTQYFGPGTRLTVL.

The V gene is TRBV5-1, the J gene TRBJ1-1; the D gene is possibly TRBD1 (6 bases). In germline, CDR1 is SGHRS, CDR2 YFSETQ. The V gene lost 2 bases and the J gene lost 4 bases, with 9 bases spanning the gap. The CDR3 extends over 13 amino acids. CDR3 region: CASSFEQGTEAFF. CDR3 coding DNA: TGCGCCAGCAGCTTTGAACAGGGCACTGAAGCTTTCTTT.

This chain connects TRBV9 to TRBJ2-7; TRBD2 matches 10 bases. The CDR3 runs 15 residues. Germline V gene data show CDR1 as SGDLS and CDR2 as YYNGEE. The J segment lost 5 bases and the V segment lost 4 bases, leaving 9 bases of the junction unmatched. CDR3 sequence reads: CASSPRRAGGHEQYF. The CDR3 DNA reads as TGTGCCAGCAGCCCCAGGAGAGCGGGAGGGCACGAGCAGTACTTC.

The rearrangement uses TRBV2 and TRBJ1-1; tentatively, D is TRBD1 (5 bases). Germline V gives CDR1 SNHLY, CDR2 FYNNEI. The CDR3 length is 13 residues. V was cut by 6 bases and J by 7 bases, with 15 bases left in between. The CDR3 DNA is TGTGCCAGCAGCGAACTAGGGGCGAGTGAAGCTTTCTTT. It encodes CASSELGASEAFF.

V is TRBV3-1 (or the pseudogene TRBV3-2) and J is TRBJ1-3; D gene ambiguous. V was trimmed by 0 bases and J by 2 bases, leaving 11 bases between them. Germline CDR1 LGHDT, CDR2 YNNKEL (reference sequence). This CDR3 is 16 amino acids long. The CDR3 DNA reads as TGTGCCAGCAGCCAAGATACCACAGTAACTGGAAACACCATATATTTT. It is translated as CASSQDTTVTGNTIYF.

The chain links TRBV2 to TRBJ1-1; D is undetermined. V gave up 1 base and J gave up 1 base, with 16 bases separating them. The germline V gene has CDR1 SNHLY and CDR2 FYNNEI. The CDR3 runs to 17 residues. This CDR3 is CASSEVLVGPTNTEAFF. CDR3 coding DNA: TGTGCCAGCAGTGAAGTTCTTGTGGGCCCTACGAACACTGAAGCTTTCTTT. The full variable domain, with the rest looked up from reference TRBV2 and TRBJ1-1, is EPEVTQTPSHQVTQMGQEVILRCVPISNHLYFYWYRQILGQKVEFLVSFYNNEISEKSEIFDDQFSVERPDGSNFTLKIRSTKLEDSAMYFCASSEVLVGPTNTEAFFGQGTRLTVV.

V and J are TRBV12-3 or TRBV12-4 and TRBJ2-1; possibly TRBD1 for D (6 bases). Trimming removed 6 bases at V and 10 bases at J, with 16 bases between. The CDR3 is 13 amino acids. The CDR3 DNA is TGTGCCAGCAGCCAACTGGAAACAGGGGAGCAGTTCTTC. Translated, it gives CASSQLETGEQFF.

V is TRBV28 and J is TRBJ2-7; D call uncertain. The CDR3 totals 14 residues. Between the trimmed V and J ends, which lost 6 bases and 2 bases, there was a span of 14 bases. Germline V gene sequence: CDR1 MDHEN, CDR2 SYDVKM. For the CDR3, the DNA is TGTGCCAGCAGCCACCCTCCCGAGACCTACGAGCAGTACTTC. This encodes CASSHPPETYEQYF.

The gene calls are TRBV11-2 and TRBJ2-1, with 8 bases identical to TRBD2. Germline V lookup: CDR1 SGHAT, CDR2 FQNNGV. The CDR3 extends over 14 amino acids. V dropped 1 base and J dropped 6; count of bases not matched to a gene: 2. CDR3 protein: CASSLGGTSNEQFF. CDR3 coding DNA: TGTGCCAGCAGCTTAGGCGGGACTAGCAATGAGCAGTTCTTC. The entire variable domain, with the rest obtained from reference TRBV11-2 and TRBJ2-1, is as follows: EAGVAQSPRYKIIEKRQSVAFWCNPISGHATLYWYQQILGQGPKLLIQFQNNGVVDDSQLPKDRFSAERLKGVDSTLKIQPAKLEDSAVYLCASSLGGTSNEQFFGPGTRLTVL.